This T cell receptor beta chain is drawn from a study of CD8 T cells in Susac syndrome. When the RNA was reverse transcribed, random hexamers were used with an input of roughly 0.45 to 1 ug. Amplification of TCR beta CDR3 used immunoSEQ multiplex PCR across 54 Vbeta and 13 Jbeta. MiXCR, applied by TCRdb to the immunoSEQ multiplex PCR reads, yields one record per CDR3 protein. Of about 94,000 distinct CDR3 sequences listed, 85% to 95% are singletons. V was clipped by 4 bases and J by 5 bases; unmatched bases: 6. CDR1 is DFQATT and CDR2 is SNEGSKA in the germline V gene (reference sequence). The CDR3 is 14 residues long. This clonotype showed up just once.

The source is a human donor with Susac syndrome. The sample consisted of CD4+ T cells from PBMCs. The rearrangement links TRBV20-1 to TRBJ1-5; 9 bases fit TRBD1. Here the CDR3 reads CSATRQGDDQPQHF. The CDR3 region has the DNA TGCAGTGCTACGCGACAGGGGGACGATCAGCCCCAGCATTTT.